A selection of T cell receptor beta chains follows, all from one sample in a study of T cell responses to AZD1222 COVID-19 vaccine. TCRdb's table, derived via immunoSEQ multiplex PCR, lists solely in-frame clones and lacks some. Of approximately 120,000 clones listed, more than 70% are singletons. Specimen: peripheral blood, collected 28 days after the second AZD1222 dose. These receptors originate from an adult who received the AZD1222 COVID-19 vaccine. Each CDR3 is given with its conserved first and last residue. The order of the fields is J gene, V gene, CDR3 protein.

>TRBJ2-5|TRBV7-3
CASSSSGGHLGTQYF
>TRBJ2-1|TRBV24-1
CATSDLGPSSYNEQFF
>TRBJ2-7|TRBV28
CACLTTNSYEQYF
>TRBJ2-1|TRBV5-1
CASSLGLAGGYNEQFF
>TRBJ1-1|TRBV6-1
CASSEALTRMNTEAFF
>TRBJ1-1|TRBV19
CASTTRQGVTEAFF
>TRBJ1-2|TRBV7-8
CASSLGPLAGGYGYTF
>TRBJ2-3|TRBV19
CASNTGLSDTQYF
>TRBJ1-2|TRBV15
CATSGSSGYGYTF
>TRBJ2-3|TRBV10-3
CAISDGRGTDTQYF
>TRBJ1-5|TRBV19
CASSMFGGGNQPQHF
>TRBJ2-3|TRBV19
CASSRSGGSDTQYF
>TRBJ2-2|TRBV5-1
CASSLGSAVAGTTGELFF
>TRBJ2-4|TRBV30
CAWSGTGKNIQYF
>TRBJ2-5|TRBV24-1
CATSDWTGIGTQYF
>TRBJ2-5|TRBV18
CASSPDRGQETQYF
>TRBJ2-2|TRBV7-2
CASSVTPTSVPGELFF
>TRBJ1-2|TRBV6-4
CASSDSPVEGIVGYTF
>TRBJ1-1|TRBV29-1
CSVVEGSGNTEAFF
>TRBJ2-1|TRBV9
CASSVGISYNEQFF
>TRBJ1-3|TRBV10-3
CAISGSRYSGNTIYF
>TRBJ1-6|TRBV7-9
CASIRDGSSYNSPLHF
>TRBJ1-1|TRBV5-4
CASSLLEGTEAFF
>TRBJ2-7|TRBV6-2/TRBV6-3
CASSLTSVEQYF
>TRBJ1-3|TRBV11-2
CASSLVSQGGPGNTIYF
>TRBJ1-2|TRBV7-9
CASAPRVQGGYTF
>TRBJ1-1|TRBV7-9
CASSSTPWGTGAFF
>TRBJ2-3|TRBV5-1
CASSLGPQGDTQYF
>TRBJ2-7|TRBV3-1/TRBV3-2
CASSQGWTGDEQYF
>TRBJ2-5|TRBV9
CASSVSLAAETQYF
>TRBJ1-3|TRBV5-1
CASSLAGGPAGGNTIYF
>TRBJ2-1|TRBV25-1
CASSGSQGAVAYNEQFF
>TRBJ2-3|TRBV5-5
CASSLMGRTDTQYF
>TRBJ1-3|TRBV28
CASSTPEWNTIYF
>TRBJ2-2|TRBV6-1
CASSEGWGGELFF
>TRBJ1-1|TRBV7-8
CASRAQTGDTEAFF
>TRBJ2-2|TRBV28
CASRGGTESYTGELFF
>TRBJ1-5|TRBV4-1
CASSQGDTPIQPQHF
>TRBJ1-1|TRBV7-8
CASSFGTEAFF
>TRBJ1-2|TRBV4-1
CASSPTANYGYTF
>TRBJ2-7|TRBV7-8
CASSRDRGRGTTSYEQYF
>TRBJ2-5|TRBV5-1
CASNPGEVQETQYF
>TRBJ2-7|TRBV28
CASSLGSAGSIYEQYF
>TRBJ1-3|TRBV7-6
CASSPTGPLSGNTIYF